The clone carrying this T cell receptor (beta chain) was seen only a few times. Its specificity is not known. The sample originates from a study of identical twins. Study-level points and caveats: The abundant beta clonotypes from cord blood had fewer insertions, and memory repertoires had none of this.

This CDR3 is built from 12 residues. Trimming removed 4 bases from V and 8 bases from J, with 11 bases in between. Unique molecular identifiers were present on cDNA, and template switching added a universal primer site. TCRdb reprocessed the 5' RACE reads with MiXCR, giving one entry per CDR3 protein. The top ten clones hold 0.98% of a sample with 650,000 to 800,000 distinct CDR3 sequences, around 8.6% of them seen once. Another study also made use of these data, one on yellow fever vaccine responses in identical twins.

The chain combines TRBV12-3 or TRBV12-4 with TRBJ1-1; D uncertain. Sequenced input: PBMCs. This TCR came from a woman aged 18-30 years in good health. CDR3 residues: CASSWVTWEAFF. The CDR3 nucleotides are TGTGCCAGCAGTTGGGTTACCTGGGAAGCTTTCTTT.